This TCR beta chain was recovered during a study of T cells in Graves' hyperthyroidism and ophthalmopathy. Each diagnosis was grounded in clinical symptoms, serum thyroxine and TRAb, thyroid ultrasound, and orbital computed tomography. The investigators amplified TCR beta CDR3 regions from RNA transcripts. Primed by the HTBI set, a first-round RT-PCR was run on the TCR CDR3. TCRdb analysed the multiplex PCR reads with MiXCR anew, one entry per CDR3 protein. Among roughly 530,000 distinct CDR3 sequences, more than 15% were seen once, and the ten largest hold approximately 15%. Findings and limits, study-wide: Progression to ophthalmopathy was predicted a median of roughly 6.6 months early.

From germline, CDR1 is SQVTM and CDR2 ANQGSEA. Trimming took 7 bases from V and 0 from J, leaving 9 bases between them. The CDR3 length is 12 residues. Details on this clonotype: What it binds is unknown.

The genes are TRBV29-1 and TRBJ1-1; the D gene is possibly TRBD1 (5 bases). Sequencing used blood. The TCR was taken from a woman aged 18-29 years with Graves' ophthalmopathy. The CDR3 here is CSGGRLNTEAFF. CDR3 nucleotide sequence: TGCAGCGGGGGACGGCTGAACACTGAAGCTTTCTTT.